This T cell receptor beta chain was observed in a study of CD8+ T cells in alopecia areata listed by TCRdb under 2018. Study-level background: Treated patients were enrolled in an open-label pilot trial of oral tofacitinib at 5 to 10 mg twice daily for moderate-to-severe alopecia areata. Tofacitinib was given for 6 to 18 months, followed by 6 months of follow-up off drug to assess delayed response and recurrence. Human TCRbeta sequencing covered scalp tissue and sorted CD4+ and CD8+ peripheral blood T cells from patchy and totalis/universalis alopecia areata patients and healthy controls. Scalp clonality was compared among normal scalp (n=4), patchy alopecia areata scalp (n=8), and alopecia totalis/universalis scalp (n=8). To study T cell clonal expansion in alopecia areata, the researchers applied high-throughput TCRbeta sequencing to both the C3H/HeJ mouse model and human patients. Patients on tofacitinib were biopsied at baseline and after 4 and 24 weeks of treatment, and several of the patients also had a later scalp biopsy. Amplification of TCRbeta CDR3 regions was done by immunoSEQ multiplex PCR using 35 Vbeta forward primers and 13 Jbeta reverse primers. The RNA source kit depended on sample type: the PAXgene miRNA kit for fixed scalp, the miRNeasy kit for PBMCs, and the RNeasy kit for mouse skin. Study-level results and caveats: Compared with normal scalp, lesional scalp, particularly in alopecia totalis/universalis, had higher clonality and more expanded CD8+ clones, which suggests antigenic drive. Shared TCR sequences between patients were less evident than in mice, which may be partly attributable to HLA diversity in the patient population. Resident alphabeta T cells in normal human skin are also sequenced, complicating scalp TCR repertoire analysis, unlike mouse skin dominated by gammadelta T cells.

The sample's time point label, in plain terms: baseline before oral tofacitinib. Peripheral blood and lesional scalp punch biopsies were obtained from patients with alopecia areata. PBMCs were isolated by density centrifugation and stained for CD3, CD4 and CD8, and CD4+ and CD8+ T cells were sorted on a FACSAria. About this clone itself: There is no known antigen for this receptor. No much larger clone exists at a distance of one base, and base qualities are not known.

V has 6 bases trimmed and J has 5 bases trimmed; junction bases matching no gene number 4. The CDR3 measures 13 amino acids from cysteine to phenylalanine. The retained sequence is limited to the CDR3, 39 bases, with the frame set at the first base. The germline V gene supplies CDR1 SGHRS and CDR2 YFSETQ. Receptor amplification or capture employed the immunoSEQ multiplex PCR assay. To provide template for TCR sequencing, every sample had RNA extracted and reverse transcribed into cDNA. First-strand cDNA was synthesized with SuperScript III using a 2:1 mix of oligo-dT and random hexamers. A synthetic immune receptor repertoire was used to measure amplification bias, and any remaining bias was corrected computationally. In the source study's methods: After raw reads were preprocessed to remove errors, the CDR3 was defined following IMGT conventions as running from the conserved cysteine to phenylalanine. Clonality was calculated as 1 minus Shannon entropy normalized by log2 of the number of productive unique TCRs. Whether each scalp clone was CD4 or CD8 was inferred by checking scalp TCRbeta sequences against the CD4 and CD8 repertoires from sorted blood. TCRdb provides this immuneACCESS table in a form limited to in-frame rearrangements. Some clones are lacking; in checked studies, under half of them reflect an unresolved V gene, and why the rest are absent is not known. The V and J calls and clone size are taken from that table; D and trimming were inferred from the DNA. This sample is represented by roughly 130,000 clones; 58% of them were singletons. The ten largest clones add up to 3.5% to 5% of the sample.

This TCR came from a human donor with alopecia areata. The sequenced sample was CD4+ T cells sorted from blood, obtained at week 0. The V and J segments used are TRBV5-1 and TRBJ2-5; the junction holds 10 bases that match TRBD1. The encoded CDR3 is CASNLGQGETQYF. The DNA sequence is as follows: TGCGCCAGCAATTTGGGACAGGGGGAGACCCAGTACTTC.